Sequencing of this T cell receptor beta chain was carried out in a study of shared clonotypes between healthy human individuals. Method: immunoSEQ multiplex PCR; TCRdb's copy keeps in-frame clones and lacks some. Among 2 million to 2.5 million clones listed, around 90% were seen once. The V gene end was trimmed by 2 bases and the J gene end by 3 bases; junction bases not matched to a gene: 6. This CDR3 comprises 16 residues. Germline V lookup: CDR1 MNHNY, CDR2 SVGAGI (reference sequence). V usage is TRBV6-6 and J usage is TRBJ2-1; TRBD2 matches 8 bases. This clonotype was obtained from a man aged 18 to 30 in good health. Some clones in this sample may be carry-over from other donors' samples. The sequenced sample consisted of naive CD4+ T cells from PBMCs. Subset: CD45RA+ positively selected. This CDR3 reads CASSYLGRGDYNEQFF. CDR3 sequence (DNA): TGTGCCAGCAGTTACCTCGGGAGGGGGGACTACAATGAGCAGTTCTTC.